The rows below give T cell receptor beta chains drawn from one sample of a study of shared clonotypes between healthy human individuals. TCRdb's table, derived via immunoSEQ multiplex PCR, lists solely in-frame clones and lacks some. This sample has roughly 2,000,000 clones, with roughly 95% found just once. The sequenced sample consisted of naive CD8+ T cells sorted from blood. These receptors originate from a man aged 18 to 29 in good health. Both conserved end residues are part of each CDR3. The D gene is left open where the match is weak. Some rows have no size entry. The others give once, few or many, or a class for an expanded clone.

j_gene,d_gene,v_gene,abundance,CDR3aa,CDR3nt
TRBJ1-1,-,TRBV27,-,CASSSMGGTEAFF,TGTGCCAGCAGTTCGATGGGAGGCACTGAAGCTTTCTTT
TRBJ2-7,TRBD1,TRBV7-9,few,CASSLGQGAFYEQYF,TGTGCCAGCAGCTTAGGACAGGGGGCTTTCTACGAGCAGTACTTC
TRBJ2-2,-,TRBV11-2,-,CASSLGSYTGELFF,TGTGCCAGCAGCTTAGGGTCTTACACCGGGGAGCTGTTTTTT
TRBJ2-1,-,TRBV9,-,CASSVEPAPNEQFF,TGTGCCAGCAGCGTAGAACCGGCGCCGAATGAGCAGTTCTTC
TRBJ2-7,TRBD2,TRBV7-2,-,CASSFAGTSGYEQYF,TGTGCCAGCAGCTTCGCCGGGACTAGCGGTTACGAGCAGTACTTC
TRBJ1-3,-,TRBV20-1,once,CSTRLGNTIYF,TGCAGTACCCGACTTGGGAACACCATATATTTT
TRBJ2-7,TRBD1,TRBV7-9,-,CASSSTGVEGYEQYF,TGTGCCAGCAGCTCTACAGGGGTTGAGGGGTACGAGCAGTACTTC
TRBJ2-3,TRBD2,TRBV19,-,CASRLAGTTDTQYF,TGTGCCAGTAGGCTAGCGGGGACCACAGATACGCAGTATTTT
TRBJ2-7,-,TRBV11-1,-,CASSLNPTYEQYF,TGTGCCAGCAGCTTGAATCCGACCTACGAGCAGTACTTC
TRBJ2-1,-,TRBV9,-,CASSPSWGWNEQFF,TGTGCCAGCAGCCCTTCGTGGGGGTGGAATGAGCAGTTCTTC
TRBJ2-2,-,TRBV27,-,CASSSPRLTGLFF,TGTGCCAGCAGTTCGCCGAGGCTGACAGGACTGTTTTTT
TRBJ2-7,TRBD2,TRBV6-5,-,CASSYSAGGTYEQYF,TGTGCCAGCAGTTACTCGGCGGGGGGCACCTACGAGCAGTACTTC
TRBJ2-3,TRBD2,TRBV28,-,CASSSSGVLAESTDTQYF,TGTGCCAGCAGTTCATCGGGAGTCCTAGCGGAGAGCACAGATACGCAGTATTTT
TRBJ2-2,TRBD2,TRBV27,-,CASSFGGGAGINGELFF,TGTGCCAGCAGTTTTGGGGGAGGAGCGGGGATTAACGGGGAGCTGTTTTTT
TRBJ2-7,-,TRBV30,-,CAWSVMGDYEQYF,TGTGCCTGGAGTGTCATGGGGGACTACGAGCAGTACTTC
TRBJ2-1,TRBD2,TRBV10-3,-,CAISEASGRSNEQFF,TGTGCCATCAGTGAGGCTAGCGGGAGGAGCAATGAGCAGTTCTTC
TRBJ2-5,TRBD2,TRBV7-2,-,CASSYRLAGEETQYF,TGTGCCAGCAGCTACCGACTAGCGGGAGAAGAGACCCAGTACTTC
TRBJ2-5,TRBD2,TRBV27,-,CASSLLAGGQETQYF,TGTGCCAGCAGTTTATTAGCGGGAGGCCAAGAGACCCAGTACTTC
TRBJ2-6,-,TRBV9,-,CASSVVSGANVLTF,TGTGCCAGCAGCGTAGTCTCTGGGGCCAACGTCCTGACTTTC
TRBJ2-1,-,TRBV9,-,CASSLSGSSYNEQFF,TGTGCCAGCAGCCTCTCTGGGAGCTCCTACAATGAGCAGTTCTTC
TRBJ1-5,-,TRBV28,-,CASSYSGTSQPQHF,TGTGCCAGCAGTTACTCAGGGACCAGTCAGCCCCAGCATTTT
TRBJ2-5,TRBD1,TRBV7-9,-,CASSSDRGQETQYF,TGTGCCAGCAGCTCAGACAGGGGACAAGAGACCCAGTACTTC
TRBJ2-7,-,TRBV20-1,-,CSARINYEQYF,TGCAGTGCTAGAATAAATTACGAGCAGTACTTC
TRBJ1-4,-,TRBV2,-,CASSLEKLFF,TGTGCCAGCAGCCTCGAAAAACTGTTTTTT
TRBJ2-2,-,TRBV13,-,CASSPLVGTGELFF,TGTGCCAGCAGCCCTCTGGTAGGCACCGGGGAGCTGTTTTTT
TRBJ1-5,TRBD1,TRBV27,few,CASSPTGGNQPQHF,TGTGCCAGCAGTCCGACAGGGGGCAATCAGCCCCAGCATTTT
TRBJ2-1,-,TRBV5-4,-,CASSFLQNEQFF,TGTGCCAGCAGCTTCCTACAAAATGAGCAGTTCTTC
TRBJ2-1,TRBD1,TRBV9,-,CASGTANYNEQFF,TGTGCCAGCGGGACAGCAAATTACAATGAGCAGTTCTTC
TRBJ1-5,TRBD1,TRBV27,-,CASSPMSFGTGKNQPQHF,TGTGCCAGCAGTCCCATGTCCTTTGGGACAGGAAAAAATCAGCCCCAGCATTTT
TRBJ2-1,TRBD2,TRBV2,-,CASIPSGYSYNEQFF,TGTGCCAGCATTCCTAGCGGGTACTCCTACAATGAGCAGTTCTTC
TRBJ2-1,-,TRBV4-1,-,CASSQGLGEQFF,TGCGCCAGCAGCCAAGGATTAGGGGAGCAGTTCTTC
TRBJ2-7,-,TRBV5-6,-,CASSPGPGVYEQYF,TGTGCCAGCAGCCCGGGGCCAGGGGTCTACGAGCAGTACTTC
TRBJ1-3,-,TRBV29-1,-,CSVLTVGENTIYF,TGCAGCGTTTTGACAGTCGGGGAGAACACCATATATTTT
TRBJ2-7,-,TRBV4-3,-,CASSQALSRDYEQYF,TGCGCCAGCAGCCAAGCACTGTCCAGGGACTACGAGCAGTACTTC
TRBJ2-1,-,TRBV5-4,-,CASSFLNEQFF,TGTGCCAGCAGCTTCCTCAACGAGCAGTTCTTC
TRBJ2-1,TRBD2,TRBV4-1,-,CASSQVGAGGPIGNEQFF,TGCGCCAGCAGCCAAGTAGGAGCGGGAGGACCGATCGGCAATGAGCAGTTCTTC
TRBJ2-7,-,TRBV5-1,-,CASQQGVGYEQYF,TGCGCCAGCCAACAGGGAGTGGGGTACGAGCAGTACTTC
TRBJ1-2,TRBD1,TRBV2,-,CASSVRGDRDGYTF,TGTGCCAGCAGTGTCCGCGGCGACAGGGATGGCTACACCTTC
TRBJ1-2,-,TRBV9,-,CASSAAGTANYGYTF,TGTGCCAGCAGCGCCGCCGGGACCGCTAACTATGGCTACACCTTC
TRBJ2-1,-,TRBV6-6,-,CASGSSYNEQFF,TGTGCCAGCGGTAGCTCCTACAATGAGCAGTTCTTC
TRBJ2-3,TRBD2,TRBV28,-,CASSLRAIAGGYDTQYF,TGTGCCAGCAGTTTAAGGGCCATAGCGGGGGGATATGATACGCAGTATTTT
TRBJ1-3,-,TRBV11-2,-,CASSPAIQDGNTIYF,TGTGCCAGCAGCCCCGCCATTCAGGATGGAAACACCATATATTTT
TRBJ2-7,TRBD1,TRBV7-8,-,CASSLSLGQGGEQYF,TGTGCCAGCAGCTTAAGCCTGGGACAGGGTGGAGAGCAGTACTTC
TRBJ2-1,-,TRBV20-1,-,CSASHLHEQFF,TGCAGTGCTAGCCATCTCCATGAGCAGTTCTTC
TRBJ1-2,-,TRBV28,-,CASSFDTGNNYGYTF,TGTGCCAGCAGTTTTGATACCGGTAATAACTATGGCTACACCTTC
TRBJ2-7,-,TRBV27,-,CASSLRGGHEQYF,TGTGCCAGCAGTTTAAGAGGTGGTCACGAGCAGTACTTC